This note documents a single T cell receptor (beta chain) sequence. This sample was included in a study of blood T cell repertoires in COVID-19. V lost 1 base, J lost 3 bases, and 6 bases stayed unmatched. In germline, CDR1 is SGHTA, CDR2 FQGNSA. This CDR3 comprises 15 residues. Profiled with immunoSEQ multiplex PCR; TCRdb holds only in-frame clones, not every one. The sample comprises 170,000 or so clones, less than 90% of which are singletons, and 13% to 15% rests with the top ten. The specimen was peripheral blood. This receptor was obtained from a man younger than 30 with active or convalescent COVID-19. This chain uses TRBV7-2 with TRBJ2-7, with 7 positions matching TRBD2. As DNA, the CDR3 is TGTGCCAGCAGCTTAGATCAAGCGGGGCTCTACGAGCAGTACTTC. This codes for CASSLDQAGLYEQYF.